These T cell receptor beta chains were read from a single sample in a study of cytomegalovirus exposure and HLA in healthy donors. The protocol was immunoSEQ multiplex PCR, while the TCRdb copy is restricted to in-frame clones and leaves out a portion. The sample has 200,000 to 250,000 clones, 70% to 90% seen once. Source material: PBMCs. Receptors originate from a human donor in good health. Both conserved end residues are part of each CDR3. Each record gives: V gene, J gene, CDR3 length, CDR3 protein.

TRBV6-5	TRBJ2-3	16	CASSYSMASGLSTQYF
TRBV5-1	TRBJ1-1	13	CASSLNFQGEAFF
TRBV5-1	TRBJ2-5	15	CASSLGISSQETQYF
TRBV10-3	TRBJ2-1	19	CAIRDRGLAGAGVYNEQFF
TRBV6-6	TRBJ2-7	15	CASSYSPGGPDEQYF
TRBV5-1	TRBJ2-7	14	CASSWGTGRGEQYF
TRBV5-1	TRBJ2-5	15	CASSPDSDMSETQYF
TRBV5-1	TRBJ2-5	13	CASSRRGDGTQYF
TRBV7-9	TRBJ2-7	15	CASSLGPDSTYEQYF
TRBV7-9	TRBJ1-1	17	CASSPRTGVEFDTEAFF